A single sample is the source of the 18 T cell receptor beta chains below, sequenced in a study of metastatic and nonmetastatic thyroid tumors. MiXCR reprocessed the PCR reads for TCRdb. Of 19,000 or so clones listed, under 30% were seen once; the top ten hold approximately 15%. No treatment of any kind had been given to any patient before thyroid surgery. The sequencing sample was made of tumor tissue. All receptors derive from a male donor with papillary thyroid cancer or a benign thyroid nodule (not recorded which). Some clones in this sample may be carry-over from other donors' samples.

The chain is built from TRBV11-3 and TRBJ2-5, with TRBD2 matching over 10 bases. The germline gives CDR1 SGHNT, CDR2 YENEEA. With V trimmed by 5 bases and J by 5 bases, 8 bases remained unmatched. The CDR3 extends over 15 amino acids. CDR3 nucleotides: TGTGCCAGCAGCCTAGCGGGAGATGGTCGGGAGACCCAGTACTTC. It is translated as CASSLAGDGRETQYF.

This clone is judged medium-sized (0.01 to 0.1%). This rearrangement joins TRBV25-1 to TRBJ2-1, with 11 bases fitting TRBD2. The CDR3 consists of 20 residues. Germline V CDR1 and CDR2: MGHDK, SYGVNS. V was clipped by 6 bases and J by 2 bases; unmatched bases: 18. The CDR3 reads CASSQPPGLAEARPYNEQFF. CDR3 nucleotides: TGTGCCAGCAGCCAACCCCCGGGACTAGCGGAAGCTAGACCCTACAATGAGCAGTTCTTC.

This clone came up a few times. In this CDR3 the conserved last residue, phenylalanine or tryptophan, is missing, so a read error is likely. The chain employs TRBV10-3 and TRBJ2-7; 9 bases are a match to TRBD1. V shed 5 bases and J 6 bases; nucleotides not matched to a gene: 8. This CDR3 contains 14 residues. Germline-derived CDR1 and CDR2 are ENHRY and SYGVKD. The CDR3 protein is CAISSTDRGGEQYL. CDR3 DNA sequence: TGTGCCATCAGTTCGACGGACAGGGGAGGCGAGCAGTACCTC.

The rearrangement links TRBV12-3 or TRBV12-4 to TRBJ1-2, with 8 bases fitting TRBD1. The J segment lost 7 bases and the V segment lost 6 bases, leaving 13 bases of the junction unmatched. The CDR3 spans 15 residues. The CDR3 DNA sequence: TGTGCCAGCAGCCCCCAAGGGACAGGACTAGGTGGCTACACCTTC. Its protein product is CASSPQGTGLGGYTF.

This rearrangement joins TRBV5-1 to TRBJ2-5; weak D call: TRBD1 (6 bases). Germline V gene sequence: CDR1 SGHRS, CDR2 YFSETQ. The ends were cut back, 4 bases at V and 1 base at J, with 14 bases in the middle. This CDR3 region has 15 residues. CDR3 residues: CASSPSQGVQETQYF. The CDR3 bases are TGCGCCAGCAGCCCCTCACAGGGAGTCCAAGAGACCCAGTACTTC.

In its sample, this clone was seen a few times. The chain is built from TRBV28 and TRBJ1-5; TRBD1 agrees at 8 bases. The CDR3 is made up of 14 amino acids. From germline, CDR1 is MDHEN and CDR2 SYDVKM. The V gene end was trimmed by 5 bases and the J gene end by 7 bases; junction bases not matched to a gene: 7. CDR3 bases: TGTGCCAGCAGTCCCCAACAGGGGGGGCAGCCCCAGCATTTT. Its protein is CASSPQQGGQPQHF.

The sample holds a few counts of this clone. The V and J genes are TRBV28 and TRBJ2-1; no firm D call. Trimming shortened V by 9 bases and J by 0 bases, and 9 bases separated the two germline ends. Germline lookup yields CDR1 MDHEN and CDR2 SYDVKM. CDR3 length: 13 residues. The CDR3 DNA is TGTGCCAGTACATTAAGCTCCTACAATGAGCAGTTCTTC. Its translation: CASTLSSYNEQFF.

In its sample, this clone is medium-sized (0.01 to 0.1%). The CDR3 spells CASRGLAGGGVGNEQFF. DNA for the CDR3: TGTGCCAGCAGGGGACTAGCGGGAGGAGGGGTCGGGAATGAGCAGTTCTTC. The V gene is TRBV12-3 or TRBV12-4, the J gene TRBJ2-1; 15 bases are shared with TRBD2. The CDR3 is 17 amino acids. The ends lost 6 bases at V and 7 bases at J; junction bases unmatched: 10.

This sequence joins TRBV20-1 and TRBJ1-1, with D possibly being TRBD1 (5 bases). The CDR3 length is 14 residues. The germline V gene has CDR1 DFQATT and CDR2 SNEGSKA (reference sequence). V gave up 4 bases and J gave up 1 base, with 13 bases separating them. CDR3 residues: CSAKDIGGNTEAFF. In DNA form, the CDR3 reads TGCAGTGCTAAGGACATTGGGGGGAACACTGAAGCTTTCTTT.

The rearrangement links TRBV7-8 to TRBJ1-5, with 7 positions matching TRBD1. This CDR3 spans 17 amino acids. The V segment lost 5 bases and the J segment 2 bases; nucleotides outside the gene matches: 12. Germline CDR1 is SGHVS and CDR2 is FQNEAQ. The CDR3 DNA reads TGTGCCAGCAGCCGCGGGGGGGTTACAGGGGGCAATCAGCCCCAGCATTTT. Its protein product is CASSRGGVTGGNQPQHF.

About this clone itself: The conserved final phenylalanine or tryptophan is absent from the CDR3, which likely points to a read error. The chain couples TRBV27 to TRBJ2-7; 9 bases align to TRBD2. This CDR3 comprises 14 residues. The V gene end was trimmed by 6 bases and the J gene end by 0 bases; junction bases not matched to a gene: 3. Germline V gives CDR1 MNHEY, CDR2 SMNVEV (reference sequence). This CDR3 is CASRVAGDSYEQYL. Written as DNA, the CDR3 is TGTGCCAGCAGGGTAGCGGGGGACTCCTACGAGCAGTACCTC.

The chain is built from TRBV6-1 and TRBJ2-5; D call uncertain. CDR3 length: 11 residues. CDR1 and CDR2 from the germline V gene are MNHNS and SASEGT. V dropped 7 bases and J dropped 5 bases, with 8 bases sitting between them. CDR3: CASTQVETQYF. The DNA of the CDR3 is TGTGCCAGCACCCAGGTGGAGACCCAGTACTTC.

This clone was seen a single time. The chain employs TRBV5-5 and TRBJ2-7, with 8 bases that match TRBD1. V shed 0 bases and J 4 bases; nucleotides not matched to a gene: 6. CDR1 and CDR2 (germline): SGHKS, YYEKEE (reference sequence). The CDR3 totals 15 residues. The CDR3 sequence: CASSLAMDRDYEQYF. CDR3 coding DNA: TGTGCCAGCAGCTTGGCCATGGACAGGGATTACGAGCAGTACTTC.

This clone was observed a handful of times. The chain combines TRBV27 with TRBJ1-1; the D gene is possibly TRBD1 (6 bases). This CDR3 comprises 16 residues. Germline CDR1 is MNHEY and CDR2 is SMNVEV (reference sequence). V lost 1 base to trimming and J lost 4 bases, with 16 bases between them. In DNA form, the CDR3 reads TGTGCCAGCAGTTTATTCAGGGGTTCTGGGGGCACTGAAGCTTTCTTT. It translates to CASSLFRGSGGTEAFF.

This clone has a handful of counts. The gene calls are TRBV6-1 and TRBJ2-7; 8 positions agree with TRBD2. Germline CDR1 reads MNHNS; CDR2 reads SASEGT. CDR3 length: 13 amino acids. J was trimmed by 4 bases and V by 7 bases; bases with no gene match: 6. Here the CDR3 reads CASTAERGYEQYF. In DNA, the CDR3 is TGTGCCAGCACGGCGGAGCGGGGGTACGAGCAGTACTTC.

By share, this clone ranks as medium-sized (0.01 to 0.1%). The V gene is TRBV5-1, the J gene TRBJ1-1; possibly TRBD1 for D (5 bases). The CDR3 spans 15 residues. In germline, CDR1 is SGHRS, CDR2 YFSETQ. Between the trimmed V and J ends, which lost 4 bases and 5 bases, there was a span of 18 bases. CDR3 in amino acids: CASSPTGPGGTEAFF. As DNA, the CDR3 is TGCGCCAGCAGCCCTACCGGGCCCGGGGGTACTGAAGCTTTCTTT.

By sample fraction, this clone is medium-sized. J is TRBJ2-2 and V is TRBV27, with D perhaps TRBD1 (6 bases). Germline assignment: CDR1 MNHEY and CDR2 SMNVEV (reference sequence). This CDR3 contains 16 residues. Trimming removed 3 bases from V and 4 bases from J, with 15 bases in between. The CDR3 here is CASSFGGARITGELFF. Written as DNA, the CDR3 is TGTGCCAGCAGTTTTGGGGGCGCGAGGATCACCGGGGAGCTGTTTTTT.

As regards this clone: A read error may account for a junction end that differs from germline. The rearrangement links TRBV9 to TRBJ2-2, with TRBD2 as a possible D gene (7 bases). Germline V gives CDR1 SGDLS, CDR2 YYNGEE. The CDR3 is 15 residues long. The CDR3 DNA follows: TGTGCCAGCAGCTTAGGGGGGGCGAACACCTGGGAGCTGTTTTTT. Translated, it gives CASSLGGANTWELFF.